The present entry profiles one TCR beta chain with its context. In this sample, this clonotype turned up many times. The antigen this receptor binds is unknown. No quality values exist for individual bases; no much larger clone is one base distant. This specimen belongs to a study of T cells in Graves' hyperthyroidism and ophthalmopathy (dated by TCRdb to between 2018 and 2020). For the study in its entirety: Peripheral blood samples were taken at the time of initial diagnosis, prior to any treatment. A discovery cohort of about a hundred patients, approximately 45 with Graves' ophthalmopathy and fewer than 65 with stable Graves' hyperthyroidism, was used to find distinguishing TCR V-J signatures. An independent validation cohort of fewer than 20 hyperthyroidism patients and approximately 16 patients who later progressed to ophthalmopathy tested prospective prediction of ophthalmopathy. For training and testing, the 80 to 100 patients in the discovery cohort were randomly divided in a 7:3 ratio. The study also compared thyroid tissue and blood T-cell repertoires from over 5 Graves' hyperthyroidism patients. Following sampling, methimazole starting at 30 mg daily was given to hyperthyroidism patients, and high-dose intravenous methylprednisolone was given to ophthalmopathy patients. The paper reports TCR Vbeta CDR3 sequencing of roughly 140 peripheral blood samples: around 41 ophthalmopathy, under 80 hyperthyroidism and 17 progressor patients. Study-wide conclusions, independent of this receptor: In validation, progression to ophthalmopathy was predicted by the model with about 70% sensitivity and nearly 75% specificity, a median of approximately 7.1 months before onset. A model built on a 13 V-J signature distinguished ophthalmopathy from stable hyperthyroidism, reaching roughly 88% sensitivity and 81.08% specificity in cross-validation and 80%/75% in testing. Blood samples also contained most of the expanded thyroid clonotypes (frequency above 0.001), which suggests that blood repertoires may reflect thyroid immune responses. No statistical method was used to set the sample size in advance, and investigators knew the group allocation.

CDR1 SGHTS and CDR2 YDEGEE were looked up in the germline V gene. Taken from cysteine to phenylalanine, the CDR3 has 17 residues. The sequence is cut down to CDR3 DNA, 51 bases in frame from base 1. V sheds 0 bases and J sheds 0 bases, leaving 12 bases between their ends. TCR beta CDR3 regions were amplified from RNA transcripts. A first-round RT-PCR of the TCR CDR3 used the HTBI primer set with the Qiagen OneStep RT-PCR kit. The libraries were constructed in a second round of multiplex PCR and then size-selected and purified. Paired-end sequencing of the libraries was performed with 100 bp reads on an Illumina HiSeq2000. The source study handled its data this way. SOAPnuke was used to process the raw data, throwing out any read that contained adapters or uncalled bases, had a mean Phred below 15, or lacked an exact constant-primer or identifier match. COPE v1.2.5 was used to merge the high-quality paired reads, and each unique nucleotide sequence was defined as a clonotype. MiTCR v1.1 was used to align the clonotypes against IMGT TRBV, TRBD and TRBJ reference segments. Only V-J combinations with frequency above 0.0001, covering about 99% of repertoires, were analysed. The TCS score was defined as the ratio of F50 (clonal expansion) to E x V (chaos), calculated using BLOSUM62-based TCRdist between CDR3 peptides within each V-J. Welch's t-statistics and random forest reduced roughly 540 V-J features to about 13, which were used in a naive Bayes classifier (R e1071). TCRdb's own reprocessing of the public reads used fastp at Q25 and MiXCR and kept productive beta chains. Entries that share a CDR3 protein sequence are merged under the most common genes and DNA. The V and J calls here are based on TCRdb, not the publication. The sample has hundreds of thousands of distinct CDR3 sequences on record, around 15% of them singletons. Clones ranked in the top ten supply around 28% of the sample.

In the ophthalmopathy patients, disease was moderately to severely active, with a Clinical Activity Score of 3 or more, a NOSPECS grade of 4 or more, and a duration of less than 3 months. Patients with uncontrolled infections, other autoimmune diseases, pregnancy or lactation were excluded. Diagnoses were based on clinical symptoms, serum thyroxine and TRAb, thyroid ultrasound and orbital computed tomography. PBMCs were separated from roughly 9.6 ml of fresh peripheral blood using Ficoll-Paque density gradient centrifugation. Total RNA was extracted using Trizol reagent, and RNA quality was assessed on an Agilent 2100 Bioanalyzer.

The clonotype was recovered from a middle-aged man with Graves' ophthalmopathy. The sample consisted of blood. The V and J genes are TRBV5-8 and TRBJ2-2; tentative D gene TRBD2, with 6 bases matching. The CDR3 protein sequence reads: CASSLARGLANTGELFF. The nucleotide sequence is TGTGCCAGCAGCTTGGCTCGGGGACTGGCGAACACCGGGGAGCTGTTTTTT. With the portions outside the CDR3 filled from the reference TRBV5-8 and TRBJ2-2 genes, the complete variable region becomes EAGVTQSPTHLIKTRGQQATLRCSPISGHTSVYWYQQALGLGLQFLLWYDEGEERNRGNFPPRFSGRQFPNYSSELNVNALELEDSALYLCASSLARGLANTGELFFGEGSRLTVL.